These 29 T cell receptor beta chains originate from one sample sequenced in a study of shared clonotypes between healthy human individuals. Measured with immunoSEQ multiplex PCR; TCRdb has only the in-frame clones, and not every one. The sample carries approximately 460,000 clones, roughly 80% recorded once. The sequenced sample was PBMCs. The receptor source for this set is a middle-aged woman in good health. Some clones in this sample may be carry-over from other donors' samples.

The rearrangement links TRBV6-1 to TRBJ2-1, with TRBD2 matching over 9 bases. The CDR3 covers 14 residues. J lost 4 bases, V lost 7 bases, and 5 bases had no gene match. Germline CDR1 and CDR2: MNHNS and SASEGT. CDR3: CASKASGEYNEQFF. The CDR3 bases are TGTGCCAGCAAGGCTAGCGGGGAATACAATGAGCAGTTCTTC.

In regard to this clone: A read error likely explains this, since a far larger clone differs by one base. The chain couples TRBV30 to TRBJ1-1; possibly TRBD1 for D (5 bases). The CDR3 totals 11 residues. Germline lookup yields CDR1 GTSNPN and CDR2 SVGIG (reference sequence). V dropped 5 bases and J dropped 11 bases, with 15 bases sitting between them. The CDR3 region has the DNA TGTGCCTGGGGACCGGGACGTTCGGCTTTCTTT. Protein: CAWGPGRSAFF.

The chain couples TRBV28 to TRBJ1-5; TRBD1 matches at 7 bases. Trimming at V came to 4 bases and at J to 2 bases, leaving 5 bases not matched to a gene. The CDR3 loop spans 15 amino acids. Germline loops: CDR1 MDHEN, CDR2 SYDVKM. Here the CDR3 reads CASSSGGGRNQPQHF. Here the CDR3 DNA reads TGTGCCAGCAGTTCAGGGGGGGGACGCAATCAGCCCCAGCATTTT.

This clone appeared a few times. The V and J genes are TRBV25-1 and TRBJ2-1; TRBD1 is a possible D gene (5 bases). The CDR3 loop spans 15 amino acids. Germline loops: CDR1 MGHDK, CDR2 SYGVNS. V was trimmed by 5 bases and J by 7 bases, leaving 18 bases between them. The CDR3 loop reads CASSRLLGAGNEQFF. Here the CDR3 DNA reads TGTGCCAGCAGTAGACTTCTTGGGGCAGGGAATGAGCAGTTCTTC.

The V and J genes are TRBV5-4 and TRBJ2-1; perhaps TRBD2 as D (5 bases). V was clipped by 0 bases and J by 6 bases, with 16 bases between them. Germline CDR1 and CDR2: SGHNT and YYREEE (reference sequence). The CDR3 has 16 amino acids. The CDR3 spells CASSLAFRGFGNEQFF. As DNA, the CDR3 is TGTGCCAGCAGCTTGGCGTTTCGGGGTTTCGGCAATGAGCAGTTCTTC.

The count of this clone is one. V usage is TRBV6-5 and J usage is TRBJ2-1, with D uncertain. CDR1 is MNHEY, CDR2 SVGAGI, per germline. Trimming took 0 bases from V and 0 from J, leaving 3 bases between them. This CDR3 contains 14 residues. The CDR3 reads CASSYSDSYNEQFF. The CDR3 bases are TGTGCCAGCAGTTACTCGGACTCCTACAATGAGCAGTTCTTC.

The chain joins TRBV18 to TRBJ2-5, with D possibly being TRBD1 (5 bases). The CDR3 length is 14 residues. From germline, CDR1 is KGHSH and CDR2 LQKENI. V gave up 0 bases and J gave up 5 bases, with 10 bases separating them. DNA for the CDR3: TGTGCCAGCTCACCACCGTCCAACAGGGAGACCCAGTACTTC. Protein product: CASSPPSNRETQYF.

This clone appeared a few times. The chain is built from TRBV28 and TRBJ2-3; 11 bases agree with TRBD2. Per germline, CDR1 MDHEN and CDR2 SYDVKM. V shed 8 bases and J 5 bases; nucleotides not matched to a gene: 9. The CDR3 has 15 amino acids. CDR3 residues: CASGQLAGAGDTQYF. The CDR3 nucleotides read TGTGCCAGCGGACAACTAGCGGGAGCTGGAGATACGCAGTATTTT.

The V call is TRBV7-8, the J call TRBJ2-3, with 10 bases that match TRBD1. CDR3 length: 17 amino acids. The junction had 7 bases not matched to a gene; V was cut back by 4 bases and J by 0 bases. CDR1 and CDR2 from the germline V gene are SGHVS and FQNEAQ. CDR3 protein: CASSWTGGPTSTDTQYF. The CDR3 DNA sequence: TGTGCCAGCAGCTGGACAGGGGGTCCGACAAGCACAGATACGCAGTATTTT.

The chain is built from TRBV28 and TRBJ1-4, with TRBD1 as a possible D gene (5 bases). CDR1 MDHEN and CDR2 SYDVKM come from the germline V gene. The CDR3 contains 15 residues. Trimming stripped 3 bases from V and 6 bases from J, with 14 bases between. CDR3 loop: CASSLAGVGDEKLFF. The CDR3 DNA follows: TGTGCCAGCAGTTTGGCGGGGGTTGGGGATGAAAAACTGTTTTTT.

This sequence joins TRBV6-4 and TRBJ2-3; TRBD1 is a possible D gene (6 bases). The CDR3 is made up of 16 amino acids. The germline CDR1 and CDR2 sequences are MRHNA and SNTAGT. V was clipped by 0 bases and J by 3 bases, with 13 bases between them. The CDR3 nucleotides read TGTGCCAGCAGTGACTCGAGGGGTCAGGGGACAGATACGCAGTATTTT. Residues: CASSDSRGQGTDTQYF.

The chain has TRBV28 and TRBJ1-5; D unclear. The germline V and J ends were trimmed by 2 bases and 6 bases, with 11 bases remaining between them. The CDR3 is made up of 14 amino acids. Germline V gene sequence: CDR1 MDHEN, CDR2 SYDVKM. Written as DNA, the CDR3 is TGTGCCAGCAGTTTACCGGGTTCGGGTCAGCCCCAGCATTTT. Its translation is CASSLPGSGQPQHF.

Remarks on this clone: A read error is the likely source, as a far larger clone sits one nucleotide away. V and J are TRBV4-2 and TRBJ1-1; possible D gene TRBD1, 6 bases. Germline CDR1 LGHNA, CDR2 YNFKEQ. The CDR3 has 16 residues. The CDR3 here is CASSQGDTHTNTEVFF. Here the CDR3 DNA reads TGTGCCAGCAGCCAAGGGGACACTCACACCAACACTGAAGTTTTCTTT.

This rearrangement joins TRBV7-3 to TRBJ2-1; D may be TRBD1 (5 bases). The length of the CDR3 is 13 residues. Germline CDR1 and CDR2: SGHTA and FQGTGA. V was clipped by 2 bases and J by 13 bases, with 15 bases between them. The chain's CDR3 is CASSLVAGPSQFF. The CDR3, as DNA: TGTGCCAGCAGCTTAGTAGCAGGGCCCTCACAGTTCTTC.

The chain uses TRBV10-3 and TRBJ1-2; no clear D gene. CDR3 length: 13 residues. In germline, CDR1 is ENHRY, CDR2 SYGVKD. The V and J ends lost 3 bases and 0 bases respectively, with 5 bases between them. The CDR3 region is CAISDRTNYGYTF. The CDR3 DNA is TGTGCCATCAGTGACAGGACTAACTATGGCTACACCTTC.

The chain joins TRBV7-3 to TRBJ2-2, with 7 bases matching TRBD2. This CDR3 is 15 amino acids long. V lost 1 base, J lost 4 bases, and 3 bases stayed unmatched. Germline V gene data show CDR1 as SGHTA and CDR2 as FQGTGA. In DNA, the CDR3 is TGTGCCAGCAGCTTAAGCGGGAGAGGCACCGGGGAGCTGTTTTTT. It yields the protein CASSLSGRGTGELFF.

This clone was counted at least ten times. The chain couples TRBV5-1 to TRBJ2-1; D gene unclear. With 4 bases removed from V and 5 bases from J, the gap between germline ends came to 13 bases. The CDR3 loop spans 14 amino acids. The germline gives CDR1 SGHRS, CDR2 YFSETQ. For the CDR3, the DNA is TGCGCCAGCAGCCTCATGACCGCGAACAATGAGCAGTTCTTC. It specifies CASSLMTANNEQFF.

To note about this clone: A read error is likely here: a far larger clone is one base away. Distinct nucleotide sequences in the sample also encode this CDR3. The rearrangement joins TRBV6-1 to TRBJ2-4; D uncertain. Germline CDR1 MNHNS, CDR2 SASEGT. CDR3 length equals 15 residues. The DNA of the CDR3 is TGTGCCAGCAGTGATTTTTTAGGCAGGAGTAACATTCAGTACTTT. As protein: CASSDFLGRSNIQYF.

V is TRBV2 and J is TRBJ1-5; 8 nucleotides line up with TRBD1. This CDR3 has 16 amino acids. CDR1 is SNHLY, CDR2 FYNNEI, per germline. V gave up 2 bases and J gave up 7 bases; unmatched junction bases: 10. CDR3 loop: CASSENVAGGRQPQHF. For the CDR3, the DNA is TGTGCCAGCAGTGAAAATGTTGCAGGGGGCCGCCAGCCCCAGCATTTT.

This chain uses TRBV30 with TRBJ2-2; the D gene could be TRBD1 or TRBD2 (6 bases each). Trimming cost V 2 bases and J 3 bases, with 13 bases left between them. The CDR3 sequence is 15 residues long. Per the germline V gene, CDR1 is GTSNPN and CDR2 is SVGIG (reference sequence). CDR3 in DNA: TGTGCCTGGAGTTCGGGGGCGCGTGACACCGGGGAGCTGTTTTTT. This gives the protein CAWSSGARDTGELFF.

The CDR3 DNA reads as TGTGCCAGCAGCAGACGGGCATACCAAGAGACCCAGTACTTC. Its translation is CASSRRAYQETQYF. V usage is TRBV9 and J usage is TRBJ2-5; D is ambiguous. Germline-derived CDR1 and CDR2 are SGDLS and YYNGEE. The CDR3 extends over 14 amino acids. V lost 4 bases, J lost 0 bases, and 10 bases lay in between.

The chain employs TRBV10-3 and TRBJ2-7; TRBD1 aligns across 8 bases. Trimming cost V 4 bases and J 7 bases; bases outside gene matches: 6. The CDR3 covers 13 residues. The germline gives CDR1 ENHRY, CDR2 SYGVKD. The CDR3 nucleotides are TGTGCCATCAGTGCTGGCAGGGGGCCGGAGCAGTACTTC. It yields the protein CAISAGRGPEQYF.

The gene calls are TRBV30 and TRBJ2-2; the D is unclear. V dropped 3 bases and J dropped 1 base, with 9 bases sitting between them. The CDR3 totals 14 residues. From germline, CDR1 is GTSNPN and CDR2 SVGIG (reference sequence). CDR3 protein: CAWRQTVNTGELFF. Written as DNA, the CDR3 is TGTGCCTGGAGGCAAACAGTGAACACCGGGGAGCTGTTTTTT.

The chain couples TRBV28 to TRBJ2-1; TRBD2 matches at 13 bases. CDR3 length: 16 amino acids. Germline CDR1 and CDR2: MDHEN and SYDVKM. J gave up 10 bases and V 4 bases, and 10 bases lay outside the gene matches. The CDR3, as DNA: TGTGCCAGCAGTTCCCCGGGACTAGCGGGGAGGAACGAGCAGTTCTTC. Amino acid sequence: CASSSPGLAGRNEQFF.

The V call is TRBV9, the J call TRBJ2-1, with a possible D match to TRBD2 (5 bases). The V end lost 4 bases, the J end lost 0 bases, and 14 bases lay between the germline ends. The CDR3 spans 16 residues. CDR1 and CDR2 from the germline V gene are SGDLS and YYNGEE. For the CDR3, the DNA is TGTGCCAGCAGCCCCCTGCGGGCGAGCTCCTACAATGAGCAGTTCTTC. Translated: CASSPLRASSYNEQFF. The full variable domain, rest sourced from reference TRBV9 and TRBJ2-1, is DSGVTQTPKHLITATGQRVTLRCSPRSGDLSVYWYQQSLDQGLQFLIQYYNGEERAKGNILERFSAQQFPDLHSELNLSSLELGDSALYFCASSPLRASSYNEQFFGPGTRLTVL.

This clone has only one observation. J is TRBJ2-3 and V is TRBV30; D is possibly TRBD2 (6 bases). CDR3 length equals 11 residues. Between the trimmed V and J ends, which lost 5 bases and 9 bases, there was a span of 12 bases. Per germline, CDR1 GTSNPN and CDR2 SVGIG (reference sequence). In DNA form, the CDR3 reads TGTGCCTGGTTGGTCCGGGGGACGCAGTATTTT. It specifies CAWLVRGTQYF. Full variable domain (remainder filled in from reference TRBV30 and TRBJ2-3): SQTIHQWPATLVQPVGSPLSLECTVEGTSNPNLYWYRQAAGRGLQLLFYSVGIGQISSEVPQNLSASRPQDRQFILSSKKLLLSDSGFYLCAWLVRGTQYFGPGTRLTVL.

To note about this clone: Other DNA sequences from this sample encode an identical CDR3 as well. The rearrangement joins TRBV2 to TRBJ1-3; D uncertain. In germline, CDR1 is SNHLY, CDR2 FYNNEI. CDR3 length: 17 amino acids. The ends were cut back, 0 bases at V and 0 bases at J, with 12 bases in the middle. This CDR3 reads CASSEAGIGSSGNTIYF. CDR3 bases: TGTGCCAGCAGTGAAGCGGGTATTGGGAGCTCTGGAAACACCATATATTTT.

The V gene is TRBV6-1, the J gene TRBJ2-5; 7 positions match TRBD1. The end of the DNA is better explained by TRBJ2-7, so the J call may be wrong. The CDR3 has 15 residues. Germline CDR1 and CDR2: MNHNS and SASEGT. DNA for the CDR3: TGTGCCGCAAATAACCCTCCGGGACAGACATACGAGCAGTACTTC. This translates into CAANNPPGQTYEQYF.

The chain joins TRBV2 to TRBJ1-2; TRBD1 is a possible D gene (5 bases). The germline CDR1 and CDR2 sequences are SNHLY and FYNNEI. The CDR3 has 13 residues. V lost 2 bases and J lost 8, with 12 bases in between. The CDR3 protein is CASSELGAAGYTF. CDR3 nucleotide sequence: TGTGCCAGCAGTGAATTAGGGGCTGCGGGCTACACCTTC. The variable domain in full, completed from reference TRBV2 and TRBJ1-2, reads EPEVTQTPSHQVTQMGQEVILRCVPISNHLYFYWYRQILGQKVEFLVSFYNNEISEKSEIFDDQFSVERPDGSNFTLKIRSTKLEDSAMYFCASSELGAAGYTFGSGTRLTVV.